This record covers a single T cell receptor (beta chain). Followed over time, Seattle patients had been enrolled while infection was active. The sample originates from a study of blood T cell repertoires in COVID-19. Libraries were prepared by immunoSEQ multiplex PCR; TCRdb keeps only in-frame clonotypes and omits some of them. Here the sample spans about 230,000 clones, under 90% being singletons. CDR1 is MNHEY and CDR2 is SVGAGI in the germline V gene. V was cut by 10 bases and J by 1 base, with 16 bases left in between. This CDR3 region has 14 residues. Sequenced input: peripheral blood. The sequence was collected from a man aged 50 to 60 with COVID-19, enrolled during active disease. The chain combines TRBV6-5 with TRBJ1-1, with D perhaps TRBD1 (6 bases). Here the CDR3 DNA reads TGTGCCACCTACGTTGGACAGCCGAACACTGAAGCTTTCTTT. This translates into CATYVGQPNTEAFF.